The present T cell receptor (beta chain) was sequenced within a study of regulatory T cells in long-lasting Graves disease. Study observations and caveats: Rather than thyroid tissue, only peripheral blood underwent study.

Both iRepertoire HTBI primers and Arm-PCR of CDR3 regions were used to build the TCR beta libraries. TCRdb redid the calling of the multiplex PCR reads with MiXCR, one entry per CDR3 protein. Of around 250,000 distinct CDR3 sequences listed, about 16% are singletons. Time point specified: newly diagnosed GD, antithyroid drugs for less than 3 months. From RNA extracted from PBMCs, the TCR library was made. EDTA tubes received around 9 milliliters of drawn peripheral blood. Germline CDR1 is SGHNT and CDR2 is YENEEA. V shed 5 bases and J shed 4 bases, with 14 bases lying between them. CDR3 length: 14 amino acids. In this sample, this clonotype turned up many times. Antigen unknown.

The gene calls are TRBV11-3 and TRBJ1-1, with a possible D match to TRBD1 (5 bases). This clonotype was obtained from a female donor with Graves disease. The starting material was peripheral blood mononuclear cells (PBMCs), obtained at new diagnosis, from a patient treated with antithyroid drugs. This chain's CDR3 is CASSGGGTITEAFF. CDR3 sequence (DNA): TGTGCCAGCAGCGGCGGAGGGACTATCACTGAAGCTTTCTTT.